This TCR beta chain is from a study of T cell changes during pregnancy in multiple sclerosis. Trimming cost V 5 bases and J 14 bases; bases outside gene matches: 10. CDR1 and CDR2 from the germline V gene are MNHEY and SVGAGI. The CDR3 extends over 14 amino acids. TCRdb keeps only in-frame clones here, not all; method: immunoSEQ multiplex PCR. Altogether tens of thousands of clones are present, 85% to 95% being singletons, with the ten largest covering approximately 2.8%. This specimen was peripheral blood, taken in the third trimester of pregnancy. The V and J genes are TRBV6-5 and TRBJ2-1; 12 bases match TRBD2. This TCR was sampled from a female donor in good health, enrolled as a control in a pregnancy study. This CDR3 reads CASSASSGGAREFF. CDR3 bases: TGTGCCAGCAGTGCTTCTAGCGGGGGGGCCCGGGAGTTCTTC.